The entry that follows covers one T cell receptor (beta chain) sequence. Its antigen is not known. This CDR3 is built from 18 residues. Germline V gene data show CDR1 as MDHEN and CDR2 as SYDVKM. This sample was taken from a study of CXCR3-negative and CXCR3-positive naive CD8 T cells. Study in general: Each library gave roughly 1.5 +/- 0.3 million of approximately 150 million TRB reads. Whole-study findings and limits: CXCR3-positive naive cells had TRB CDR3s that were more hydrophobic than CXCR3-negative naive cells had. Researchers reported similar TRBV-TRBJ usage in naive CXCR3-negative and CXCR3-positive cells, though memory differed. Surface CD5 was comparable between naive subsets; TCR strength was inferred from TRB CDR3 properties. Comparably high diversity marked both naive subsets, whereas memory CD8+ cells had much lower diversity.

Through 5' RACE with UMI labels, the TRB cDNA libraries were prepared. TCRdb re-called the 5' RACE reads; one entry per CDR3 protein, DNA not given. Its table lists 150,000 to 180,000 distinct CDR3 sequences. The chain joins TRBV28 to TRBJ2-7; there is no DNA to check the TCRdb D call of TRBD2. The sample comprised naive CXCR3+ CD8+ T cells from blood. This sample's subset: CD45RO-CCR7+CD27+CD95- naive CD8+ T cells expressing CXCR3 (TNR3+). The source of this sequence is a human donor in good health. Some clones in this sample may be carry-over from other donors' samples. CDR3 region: CASSSPHAGLAPAYEQYF.